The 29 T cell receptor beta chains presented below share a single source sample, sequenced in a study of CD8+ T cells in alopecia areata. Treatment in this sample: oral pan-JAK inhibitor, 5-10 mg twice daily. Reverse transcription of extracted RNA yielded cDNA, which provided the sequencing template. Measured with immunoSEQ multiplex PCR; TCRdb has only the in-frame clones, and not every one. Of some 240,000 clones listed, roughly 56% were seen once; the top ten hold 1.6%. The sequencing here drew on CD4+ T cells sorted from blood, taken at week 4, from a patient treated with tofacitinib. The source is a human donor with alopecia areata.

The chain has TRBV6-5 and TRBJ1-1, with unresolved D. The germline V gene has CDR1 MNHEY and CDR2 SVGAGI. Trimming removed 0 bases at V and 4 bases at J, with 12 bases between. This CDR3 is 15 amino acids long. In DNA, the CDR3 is TGTGCCAGCAGTTACTCGATGGGAGGTAGCACTGAAGCTTTCTTT. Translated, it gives CASSYSMGGSTEAFF.

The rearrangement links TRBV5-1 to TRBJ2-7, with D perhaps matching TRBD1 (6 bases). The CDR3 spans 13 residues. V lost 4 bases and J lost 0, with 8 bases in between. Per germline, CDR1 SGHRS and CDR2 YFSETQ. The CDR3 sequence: CASSTGSSYEQYF. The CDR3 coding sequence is TGCGCCAGCAGCACAGGGAGCTCCTACGAGCAGTACTTC.

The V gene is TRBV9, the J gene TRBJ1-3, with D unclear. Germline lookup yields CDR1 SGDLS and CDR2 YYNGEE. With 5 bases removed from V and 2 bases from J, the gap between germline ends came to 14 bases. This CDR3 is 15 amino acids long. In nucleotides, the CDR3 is TGTGCCAGCAGACCGGAGGGTGTCGCTGGAAACACCATATATTTT. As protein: CASRPEGVAGNTIYF.

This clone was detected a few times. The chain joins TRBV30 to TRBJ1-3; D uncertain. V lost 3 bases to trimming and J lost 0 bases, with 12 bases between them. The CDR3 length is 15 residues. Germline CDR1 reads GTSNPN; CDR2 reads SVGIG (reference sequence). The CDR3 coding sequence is TGTGCCTGGAGCTGGCCCAGCTACTCTGGAAACACCATATATTTT. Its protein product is CAWSWPSYSGNTIYF.

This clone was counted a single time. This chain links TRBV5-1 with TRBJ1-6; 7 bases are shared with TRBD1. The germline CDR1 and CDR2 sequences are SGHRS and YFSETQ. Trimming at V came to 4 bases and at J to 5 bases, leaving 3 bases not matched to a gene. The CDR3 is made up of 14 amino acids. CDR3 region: CASSPGTDNSPLHF. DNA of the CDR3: TGCGCCAGCAGCCCCGGGACAGATAATTCACCCCTCCACTTT.

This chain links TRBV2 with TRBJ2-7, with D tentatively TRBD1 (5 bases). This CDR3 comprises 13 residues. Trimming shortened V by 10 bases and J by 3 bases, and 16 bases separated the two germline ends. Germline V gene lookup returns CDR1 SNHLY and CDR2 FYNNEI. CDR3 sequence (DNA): TGTGCCACCTCGTCCCAGGGATACTACGAGCAGTACTTC. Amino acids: CATSSQGYYEQYF.

The CDR3, as DNA: TGTGCCAGCAGCTTAGATCAGGGGGTGGACATTCAGTACTTC. It is translated as CASSLDQGVDIQYF. J is TRBJ2-4 and V is TRBV7-2; 7 bases align to TRBD1. The ends lost 1 base at V and 8 bases at J; junction bases unmatched: 5. CDR3 length: 14 residues. Germline V lookup: CDR1 SGHTA, CDR2 FQGNSA.

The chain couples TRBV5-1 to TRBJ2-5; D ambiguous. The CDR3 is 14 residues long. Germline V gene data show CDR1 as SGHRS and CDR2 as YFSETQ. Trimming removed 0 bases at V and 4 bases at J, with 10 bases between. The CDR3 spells CASSLDSIGETQYF. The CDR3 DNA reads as TGCGCCAGCAGCTTGGACAGTATAGGAGAGACCCAGTACTTC. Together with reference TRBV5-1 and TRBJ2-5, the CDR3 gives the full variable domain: KAGVTQTPRYLIKTRGQQVTLSCSPISGHRSVSWYQQTPGQGLQFLFEYFSETQRNKGNFPGRFSGRQFSNSRSEMNVSTLELGDSALYLCASSLDSIGETQYFGPGTRLLVL.

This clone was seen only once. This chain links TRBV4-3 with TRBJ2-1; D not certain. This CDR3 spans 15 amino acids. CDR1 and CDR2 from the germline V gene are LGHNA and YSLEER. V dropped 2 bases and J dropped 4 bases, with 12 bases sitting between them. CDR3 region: CASSQSASSYNEQFF. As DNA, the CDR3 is TGCGCCAGCAGCCAAAGCGCGTCTTCTTACAATGAGCAGTTCTTC.

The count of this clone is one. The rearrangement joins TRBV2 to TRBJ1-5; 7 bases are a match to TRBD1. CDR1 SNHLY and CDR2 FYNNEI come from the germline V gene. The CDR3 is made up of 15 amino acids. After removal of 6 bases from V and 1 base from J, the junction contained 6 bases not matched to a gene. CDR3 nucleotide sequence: TGTGCCAGCAGGCCGGACAGGTTCAGCAATCAGCCCCAGCATTTT. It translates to CASRPDRFSNQPQHF.

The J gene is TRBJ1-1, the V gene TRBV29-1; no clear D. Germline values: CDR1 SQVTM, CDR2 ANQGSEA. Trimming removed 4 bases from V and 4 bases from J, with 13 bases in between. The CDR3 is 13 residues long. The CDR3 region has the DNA TGCAGCGTTGGAGACACAAGTTTCACTGAAGCTTTCTTT. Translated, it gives CSVGDTSFTEAFF.

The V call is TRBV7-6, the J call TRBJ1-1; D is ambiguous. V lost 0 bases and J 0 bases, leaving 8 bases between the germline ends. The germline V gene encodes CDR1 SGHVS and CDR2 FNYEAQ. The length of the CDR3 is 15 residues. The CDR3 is CASSLAPSVNTEAFF. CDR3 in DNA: TGTGCCAGCAGCTTAGCCCCCAGTGTGAACACTGAAGCTTTCTTT.

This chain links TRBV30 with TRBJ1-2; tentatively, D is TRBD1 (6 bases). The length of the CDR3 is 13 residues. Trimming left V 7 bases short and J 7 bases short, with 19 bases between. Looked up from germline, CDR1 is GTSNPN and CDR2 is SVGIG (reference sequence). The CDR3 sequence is CASEEGGGRGYTF. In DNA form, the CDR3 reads TGTGCCTCAGAAGAGGGAGGGGGTCGTGGCTACACCTTC. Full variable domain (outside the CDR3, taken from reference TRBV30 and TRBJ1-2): SQTIHQWPATLVQPVGSPLSLECTVEGTSNPNLYWYRQAAGRGLQLLFYSVGIGQISSEVPQNLSASRPQDRQFILSSKKLLLSDSGFYLCASEEGGGRGYTFGSGTRLTVV.

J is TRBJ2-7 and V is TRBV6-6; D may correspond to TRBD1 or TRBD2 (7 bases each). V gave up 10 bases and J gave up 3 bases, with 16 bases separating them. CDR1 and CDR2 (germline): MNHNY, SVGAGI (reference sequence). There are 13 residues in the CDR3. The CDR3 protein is CATRQGGRYEQYF. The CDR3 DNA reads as TGTGCCACACGACAGGGAGGGCGCTACGAGCAGTACTTC.

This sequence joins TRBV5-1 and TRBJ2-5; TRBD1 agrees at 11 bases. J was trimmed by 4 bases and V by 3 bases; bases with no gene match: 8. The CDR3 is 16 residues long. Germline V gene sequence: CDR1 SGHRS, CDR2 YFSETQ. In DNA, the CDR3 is TGCGCCAGCAGCTCGATCGGGACAGGGGGTGGAGAGACCCAGTACTTC. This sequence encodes CASSSIGTGGGETQYF. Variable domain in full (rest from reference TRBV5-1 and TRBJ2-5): KAGVTQTPRYLIKTRGQQVTLSCSPISGHRSVSWYQQTPGQGLQFLFEYFSETQRNKGNFPGRFSGRQFSNSRSEMNVSTLELGDSALYLCASSSIGTGGGETQYFGPGTRLLVL.

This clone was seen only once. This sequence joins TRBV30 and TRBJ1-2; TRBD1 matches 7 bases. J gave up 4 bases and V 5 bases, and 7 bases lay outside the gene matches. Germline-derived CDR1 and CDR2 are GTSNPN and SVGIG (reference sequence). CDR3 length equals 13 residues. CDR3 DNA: TGTGCCTGGGCTCGACAGGGTCTCTATGGCTACACCTTC. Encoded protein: CAWARQGLYGYTF. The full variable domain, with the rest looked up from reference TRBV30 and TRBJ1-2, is SQTIHQWPATLVQPVGSPLSLECTVEGTSNPNLYWYRQAAGRGLQLLFYSVGIGQISSEVPQNLSASRPQDRQFILSSKKLLLSDSGFYLCAWARQGLYGYTFGSGTRLTVV.

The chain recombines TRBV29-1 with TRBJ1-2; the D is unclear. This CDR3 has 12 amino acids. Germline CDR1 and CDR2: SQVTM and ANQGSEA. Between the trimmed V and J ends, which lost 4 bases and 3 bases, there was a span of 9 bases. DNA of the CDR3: TGCAGCGTTGGGTTCTCAGACTATGGCTACACCTTC. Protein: CSVGFSDYGYTF.

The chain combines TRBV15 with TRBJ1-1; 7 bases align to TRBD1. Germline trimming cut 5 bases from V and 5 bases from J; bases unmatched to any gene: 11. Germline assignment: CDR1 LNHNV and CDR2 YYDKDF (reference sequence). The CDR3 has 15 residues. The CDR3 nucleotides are TGTGCCACCAGCGGTTTTAACAGGGGATCGACTGAAGCTTTCTTT. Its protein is CATSGFNRGSTEAFF.

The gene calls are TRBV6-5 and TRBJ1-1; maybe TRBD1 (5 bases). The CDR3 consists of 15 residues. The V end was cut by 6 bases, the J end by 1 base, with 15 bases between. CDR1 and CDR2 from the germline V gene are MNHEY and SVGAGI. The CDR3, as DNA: TGTGCCAGCAGGCCCCAGGGTGGCGGGAACACTGAAGCTTTCTTT. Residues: CASRPQGGGNTEAFF.

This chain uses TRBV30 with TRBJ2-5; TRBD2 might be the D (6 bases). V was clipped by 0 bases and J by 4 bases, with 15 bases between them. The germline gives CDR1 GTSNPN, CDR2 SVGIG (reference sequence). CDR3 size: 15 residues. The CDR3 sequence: CAWSVPLQGGETQYF. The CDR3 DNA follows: TGTGCCTGGAGTGTACCGTTGCAGGGAGGAGAGACCCAGTACTTC. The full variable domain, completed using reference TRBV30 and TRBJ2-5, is SQTIHQWPATLVQPVGSPLSLECTVEGTSNPNLYWYRQAAGRGLQLLFYSVGIGQISSEVPQNLSASRPQDRQFILSSKKLLLSDSGFYLCAWSVPLQGGETQYFGPGTRLLVL.

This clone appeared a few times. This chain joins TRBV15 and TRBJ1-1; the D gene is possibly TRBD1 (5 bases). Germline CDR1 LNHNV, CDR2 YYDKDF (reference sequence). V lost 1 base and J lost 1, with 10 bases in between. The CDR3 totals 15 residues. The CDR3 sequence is CATSRGARENTEAFF. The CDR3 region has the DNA TGTGCCACCAGCAGAGGTGCCAGGGAGAACACTGAAGCTTTCTTT. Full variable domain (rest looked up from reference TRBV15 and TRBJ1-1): DAMVIQNPRYQVTQFGKPVTLSCSQTLNHNVMYWYQQKSSQAPKLLFHYYDKDFNNEADTPDNFQSRRPNTSFCFLDIRSPGLGDTAMYLCATSRGARENTEAFFGQGTRLTVV.

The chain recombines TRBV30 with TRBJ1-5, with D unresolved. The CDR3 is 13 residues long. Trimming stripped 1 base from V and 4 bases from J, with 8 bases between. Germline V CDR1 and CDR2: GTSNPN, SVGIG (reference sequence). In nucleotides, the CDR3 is TGTGCCTGGAGTGATACTAGGAATCAGCCCCAGCATTTT. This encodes CAWSDTRNQPQHF.

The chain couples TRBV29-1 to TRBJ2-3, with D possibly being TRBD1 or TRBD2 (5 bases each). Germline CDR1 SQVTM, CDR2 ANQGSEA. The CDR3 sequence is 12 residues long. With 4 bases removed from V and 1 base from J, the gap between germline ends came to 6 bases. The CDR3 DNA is TGCAGCGTTGTGGGGGGCACAGATACGCAGTATTTT. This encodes CSVVGGTDTQYF.

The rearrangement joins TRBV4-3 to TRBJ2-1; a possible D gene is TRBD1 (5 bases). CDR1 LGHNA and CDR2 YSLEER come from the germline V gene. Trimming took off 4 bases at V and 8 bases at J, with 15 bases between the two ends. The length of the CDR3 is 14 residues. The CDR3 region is CASSPQTTGYEQFF. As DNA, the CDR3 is TGCGCCAGCAGCCCCCAAACAACAGGATATGAGCAGTTCTTC.

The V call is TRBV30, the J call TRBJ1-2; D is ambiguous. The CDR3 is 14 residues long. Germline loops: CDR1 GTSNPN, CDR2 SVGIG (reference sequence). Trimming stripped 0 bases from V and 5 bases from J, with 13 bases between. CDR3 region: CAWSVLGMGYGYTF. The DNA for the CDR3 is TGTGCCTGGAGTGTACTGGGAATGGGGTATGGCTACACCTTC.

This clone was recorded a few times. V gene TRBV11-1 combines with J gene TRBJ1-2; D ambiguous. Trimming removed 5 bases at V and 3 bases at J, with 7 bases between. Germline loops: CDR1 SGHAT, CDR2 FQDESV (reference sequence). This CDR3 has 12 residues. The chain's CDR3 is CASSRNDYGYTF. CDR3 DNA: TGTGCCAGCAGCCGTAATGACTATGGCTACACCTTC.

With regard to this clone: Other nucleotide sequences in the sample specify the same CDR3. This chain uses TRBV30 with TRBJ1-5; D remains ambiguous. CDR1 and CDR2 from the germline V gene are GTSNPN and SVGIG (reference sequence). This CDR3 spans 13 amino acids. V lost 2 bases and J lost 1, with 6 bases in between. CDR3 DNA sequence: TGTGCCTGGAGTTTGGACAGCAATCAGCCCCAGCATTTT. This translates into CAWSLDSNQPQHF.

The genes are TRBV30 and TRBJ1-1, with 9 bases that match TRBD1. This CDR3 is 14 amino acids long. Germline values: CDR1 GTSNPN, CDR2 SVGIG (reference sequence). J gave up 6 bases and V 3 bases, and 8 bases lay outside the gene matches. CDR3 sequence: CAWRRGQGNAEAFF. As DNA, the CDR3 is TGTGCCTGGAGAAGGGGACAGGGTAACGCTGAAGCTTTCTTT.

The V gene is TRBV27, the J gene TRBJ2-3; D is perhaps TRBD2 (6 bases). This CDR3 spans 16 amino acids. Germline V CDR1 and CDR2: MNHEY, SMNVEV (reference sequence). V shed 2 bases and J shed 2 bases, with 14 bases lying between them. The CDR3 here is CASSLESLAYTDTQYF. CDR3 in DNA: TGTGCCAGCAGTTTAGAATCACTAGCCTACACAGATACGCAGTATTTT.